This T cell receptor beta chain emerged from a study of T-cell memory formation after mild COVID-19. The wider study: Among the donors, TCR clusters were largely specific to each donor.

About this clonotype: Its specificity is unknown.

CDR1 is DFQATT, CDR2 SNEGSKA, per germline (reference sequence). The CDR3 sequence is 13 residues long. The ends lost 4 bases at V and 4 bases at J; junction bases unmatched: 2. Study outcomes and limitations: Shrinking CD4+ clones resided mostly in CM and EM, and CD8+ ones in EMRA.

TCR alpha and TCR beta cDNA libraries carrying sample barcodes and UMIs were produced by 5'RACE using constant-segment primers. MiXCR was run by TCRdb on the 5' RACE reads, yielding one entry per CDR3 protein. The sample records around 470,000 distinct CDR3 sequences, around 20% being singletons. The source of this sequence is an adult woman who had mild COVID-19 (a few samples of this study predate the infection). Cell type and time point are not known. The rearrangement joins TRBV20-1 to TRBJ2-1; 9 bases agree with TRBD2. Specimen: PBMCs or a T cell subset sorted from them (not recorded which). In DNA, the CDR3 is TGCAGTGCTACCAGCGGGGGGTACAATGAGCAGTTCTTC. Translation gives CSATSGGYNEQFF.